Presented here are 32 T cell receptor beta chains from one specimen sequenced in a study of technical replicates of blood from several donors. Here immunoSEQ multiplex PCR was the method, and the copy in TCRdb shows in-frame clones only, minus some. This sample has tens of thousands of clones; 90% occur once, and the top ten carry under 5.5%. The sequenced material came from PBMCs. Source of these receptors: a human donor in good health. Some clones in this sample may be carry-over from other donors' samples.

This clone was detected once. This rearrangement joins TRBV7-2 to TRBJ2-5, with 12 positions matching TRBD2. The V gene's germline CDR1 is SGHTA and CDR2 FQGNSA. This CDR3 spans 16 amino acids. The V and J ends lost 5 bases and 1 base, in that order; junction bases with no gene match: 5. The CDR3 region is CASSTRTSGVQETQYF. CDR3 DNA: TGTGCCAGCAGCACCAGGACTAGCGGGGTCCAAGAGACCCAGTACTTC.

This clone was seen a handful of times. The genes are TRBV2 and TRBJ2-7, with TRBD1 identical over 8 bases. V was clipped by 4 bases and J by 2 bases; unmatched bases: 4. CDR3 length equals 14 residues. Germline CDR1 is SNHLY and CDR2 is FYNNEI. This chain's CDR3 is CASSAWTGTYEQYF. CDR3 bases: TGTGCCAGCAGTGCTTGGACAGGGACCTACGAGCAGTACTTC.

This clone was counted a single time. The chain uses TRBV5-6 and TRBJ1-2, with 7 bases lining up with TRBD1. J gave up 7 bases and V 4 bases, and 13 bases lay outside the gene matches. The CDR3 has 15 residues. Germline assignment: CDR1 SGHDT and CDR2 YYEEEE. The DNA for the CDR3 is TGTGCCAGCAGCGGAACAGGGGAGTCCTTCTCTGGCTACACCTTC. It yields the protein CASSGTGESFSGYTF.

The chain combines TRBV7-9 with TRBJ2-7; D is perhaps TRBD1 (5 bases). Trimming pared 5 bases from V and 0 bases from J, leaving 17 bases between. The CDR3 has 16 residues. Looked up from germline, CDR1 is SEHNR and CDR2 is FQNEAQ (reference sequence). The CDR3 nucleotides are TGTGCCAGCAGCCCGTCAGACAGCCATCCCTCCTACGAGCAGTACTTC. Its protein is CASSPSDSHPSYEQYF.

This chain connects TRBV5-1 to TRBJ1-1; D uncertain. Per germline, CDR1 SGHRS and CDR2 YFSETQ. The CDR3 is 12 amino acids. V was clipped by 4 bases and J by 8 bases, with 12 bases between them. The CDR3 DNA sequence: TGCGCCAGCAGCCTGGACGGTGCCGAAGCTTTCTTT. Translation: CASSLDGAEAFF.

The chain employs TRBV4-2 and TRBJ2-5; TRBD2 aligns across 13 bases. J gave up 4 bases and V 2 bases, and 7 bases lay outside the gene matches. The CDR3 runs to 17 residues. CDR1 is LGHNA, CDR2 YNFKEQ, per germline. The CDR3 loop is CASSQKGLAGSGETQYF. In DNA, the CDR3 is TGTGCCAGCAGCCAAAAGGGACTAGCGGGAAGCGGAGAGACCCAGTACTTC.

This clone rates as large. This specimen includes other DNA sequences encoding the same CDR3. In nucleotides, the CDR3 is TGCGCCAGCAGCTTGAGCGGGGGCTACAATGAGCAGTTCTTC. Residues: CASSLSGGYNEQFF. The chain has TRBV5-1 and TRBJ2-1; 8 bases align to TRBD2. This CDR3 contains 14 residues. The ends lost 1 base at V and 3 bases at J; junction bases unmatched: 0. CDR1 and CDR2 (germline): SGHRS, YFSETQ. The whole variable domain, filled in from reference TRBV5-1 and TRBJ2-1, reads KAGVTQTPRYLIKTRGQQVTLSCSPISGHRSVSWYQQTPGQGLQFLFEYFSETQRNKGNFPGRFSGRQFSNSRSEMNVSTLELGDSALYLCASSLSGGYNEQFFGPGTRLTVL.

This clone came up once. The J gene is TRBJ2-1, the V gene TRBV5-4; TRBD1 agrees at 8 bases. Unmatched junction bases numbered 3, after V lost 4 bases and J lost 6 bases. This CDR3 comprises 13 residues. CDR1 and CDR2 (germline): SGHNT, YYREEE (reference sequence). CDR3 DNA sequence: TGTGCCAGCAGCGCCACAGGGGGCAATGAGCAGTTCTTC. Protein sequence: CASSATGGNEQFF.

The chain carries TRBV5-1 and TRBJ1-6; D possibly corresponds to TRBD1 (6 bases). Trimming took off 6 bases at V and 5 bases at J, with 15 bases between the two ends. Germline V lookup: CDR1 SGHRS, CDR2 YFSETQ. This CDR3 is 15 amino acids long. CDR3 loop: CASKTQGQNNSPLHF. CDR3 DNA sequence: TGCGCCAGCAAGACCCAAGGACAGAATAATTCACCCCTCCACTTT.

The chain employs TRBV5-1 and TRBJ1-5; no clear D gene. The length of the CDR3 is 14 residues. Germline V gene lookup returns CDR1 SGHRS and CDR2 YFSETQ. V was shortened by 1 base and J by 5 bases, with 10 bases between the two germline ends. The CDR3 is CASSLYAGHQPQHF. Here the CDR3 DNA reads TGCGCCAGCAGCTTGTACGCAGGTCATCAGCCCCAGCATTTT.

This chain joins TRBV5-4 and TRBJ1-4; D is possibly TRBD1 (6 bases). The CDR3 totals 14 residues. Per the germline V gene, CDR1 is SGHNT and CDR2 is YYREEE (reference sequence). The germline V and J ends were trimmed by 2 bases and 4 bases, with 9 bases remaining between them. CDR3 in amino acids: CASSFGQSNEKLFF. CDR3 nucleotides: TGTGCCAGCAGCTTTGGACAGAGTAATGAAAAACTGTTTTTT.

The chain joins TRBV4-1 to TRBJ1-5, with 8 bases fitting TRBD1. Germline values: CDR1 MGHRA, CDR2 YSYEKL. Losses at the gene ends were 5 bases for V and 1 base for J; bases not matched to a gene: 10. The CDR3 is made up of 17 amino acids. The CDR3, as DNA: TGCGCCAGCAGCTCCCCCGGGACAGGATACAGCAATCAGCCCCAGCATTTT. It yields the protein CASSSPGTGYSNQPQHF.

The chain couples TRBV5-6 to TRBJ1-1; maybe TRBD1 (5 bases). The CDR3 covers 15 residues. Germline V lookup: CDR1 SGHDT, CDR2 YYEEEE. V was clipped by 4 bases and J by 4 bases, with 17 bases between them. CDR3 nucleotide sequence: TGTGCCAGCAGCCGTCGGGACTCCAAAGCCACTGAAGCTTTCTTT. Its translation: CASSRRDSKATEAFF.

This chain joins TRBV7-2 and TRBJ2-3, with 8 bases lining up with TRBD2. Trimming cost V 4 bases and J 1 base; bases outside gene matches: 10. The V gene's germline CDR1 is SGHTA and CDR2 FQGNSA. CDR3 length: 17 residues. In DNA form, the CDR3 reads TGTGCCAGCAGCTATAGTGGTGGTAGCGGGGGCACAGATACGCAGTATTTT. The encoded protein is CASSYSGGSGGTDTQYF.

This clone was counted a few times. V usage is TRBV29-1 and J usage is TRBJ1-2; no definite D call. Trimming removed 4 bases from V and 4 bases from J, with 16 bases in between. Germline CDR1 is SQVTM and CDR2 is ANQGSEA. CDR3 length equals 14 residues. CDR3 bases: TGCAGCGTTGGCACACCAGGTGGCCCCTATGGCTACACCTTC. This sequence encodes CSVGTPGGPYGYTF.

The chain uses TRBV21-1 and TRBJ2-5; the table assigns TRBD2, which was not confirmed against the DNA. TRBV21-1 is tagged as a pseudogene. The length of the CDR3 is 15 residues. Here the CDR3 DNA reads TGTGCCAGCAGCAAAGAAGGATGTCAGAGGGAGACCCAGTACTTC. This gives the protein CASSKEGCQRETQYF.

V gene TRBV6-5 combines with J gene TRBJ1-4, with 7 bases fitting TRBD1. V lost 2 bases and J lost 4; bases outside the gene matches: 4. In germline, CDR1 is MNHEY, CDR2 SVGAGI. This CDR3 contains 15 residues. CDR3 residues: CASSYGQEINEKLFF. The CDR3 region has the DNA TGTGCCAGCAGTTACGGACAGGAAATTAATGAAAAACTGTTTTTT.

The genes are TRBV6-5 and TRBJ1-2; D may be TRBD1 (5 bases). Germline CDR1 reads MNHEY; CDR2 reads SVGAGI. Trimming removed 5 bases at V and 8 bases at J, with 9 bases between. The CDR3 consists of 11 residues. CDR3 residues: CASSQGIGYTF. The DNA of the CDR3 is TGTGCCAGCAGTCAGGGAATCGGCTACACCTTC.

The V gene is TRBV5-4, the J gene TRBJ2-5; a weak D match, TRBD1 (5 bases). The ends were cut back, 2 bases at V and 4 bases at J, with 9 bases in the middle. There are 13 residues in the CDR3. Germline CDR1 and CDR2: SGHNT and YYREEE (reference sequence). The CDR3 loop reads CASSLHQGETQYF. The CDR3 nucleotides read TGTGCCAGCAGCTTACATCAGGGAGAGACCCAGTACTTC.

The V gene is TRBV6-1, the J gene TRBJ1-1; perhaps TRBD1 as D (5 bases). The CDR3 is 13 residues long. V lost 6 bases and J lost 0, with 8 bases in between. The germline V gene has CDR1 MNHNS and CDR2 SASEGT. Here the CDR3 reads CASRRQLNTEAFF. CDR3 in DNA: TGTGCCAGCAGGAGACAGTTGAACACTGAAGCTTTCTTT.

The chain carries TRBV2 and TRBJ2-1; D not certain. Trimming stripped 2 bases from V and 4 bases from J, with 9 bases between. This CDR3 is 14 amino acids long. Germline CDR1 is SNHLY and CDR2 is FYNNEI. The CDR3 protein is CASSEIQTYNEQFF. The CDR3, as DNA: TGTGCCAGCAGTGAAATACAGACATACAATGAGCAGTTCTTC.

Concerning this clone: Distinct nucleotide sequences in the sample also encode this CDR3. This chain uses TRBV2 with TRBJ2-2; 8 bases are shared with TRBD1. J was trimmed by 1 base and V by 4 bases; bases with no gene match: 2. The CDR3 is made up of 15 amino acids. Germline V lookup: CDR1 SNHLY, CDR2 FYNNEI. The CDR3 is CASSGTGRNTGELFF. The CDR3 region has the DNA TGTGCCAGCAGTGGGACAGGGAGGAACACCGGGGAGCTGTTTTTT.

The chain links TRBV30 to TRBJ2-7; no reliable D call. There are 12 residues in the CDR3. Germline V gene sequence: CDR1 GTSNPN, CDR2 SVGIG (reference sequence). V shed 2 bases and J shed 4 bases, with 9 bases lying between them. For the CDR3, the DNA is TGTGCCTGGAGTTCTTCCGGGTACGAGCAGTACTTC. Translating it yields CAWSSSGYEQYF.

The chain joins TRBV7-7 to TRBJ2-7; a weak D match, TRBD2 (6 bases). Trimming cost V 6 bases and J 0 bases, with 30 bases left between them. The germline V gene encodes CDR1 SSHAT and CDR2 FNYEAQ (reference sequence). This CDR3 has 20 amino acids. The CDR3 reads CASSRLTIHGRTTYSYEQYF. The DNA for the CDR3 is TGTGCCAGCAGTCGACTCACGATACATGGGCGGACTACCTACTCCTACGAGCAGTACTTC.

The chain couples TRBV7-9 to TRBJ2-2, with 11 positions matching TRBD2. This CDR3 is built from 15 residues. Germline CDR1 and CDR2: SEHNR and FQNEAQ (reference sequence). Trimming cost V 4 bases and J 4 bases; bases outside gene matches: 2. The CDR3 region has the DNA TGTGCCAGCAGCTCTGGACTAGCGGGCACCGGGGAGCTGTTTTTT. It encodes CASSSGLAGTGELFF.

The sample holds one count of this clone. This chain connects TRBV6-4 to TRBJ2-1; 12 bases line up with TRBD1. V lost 4 bases and J lost 9; bases outside the gene matches: 7. CDR1 is MRHNA, CDR2 SNTAGT, per germline. This CDR3 spans 15 amino acids. The CDR3 DNA is TGTGCCAGCAGTGTCCGGGGGACAGGGGGCGGTGAGCAGTTCTTC. As protein: CASSVRGTGGGEQFF.

J is TRBJ2-1 and V is TRBV7-7, with 8 bases identical to TRBD2. Trimming took 5 bases from V and 10 from J; bases not matched to a gene: 7. The germline gives CDR1 SSHAT, CDR2 FNYEAQ (reference sequence). There are 13 residues in the CDR3. CDR3 protein: CASSISGNREQFF. The CDR3 DNA sequence: TGTGCCAGCAGCATTAGCGGGAATCGGGAGCAGTTCTTC. The whole variable domain, remainder taken from reference TRBV7-7 and TRBJ2-1, is GAGVSQSPRYKVTKRGQDVTLRCDPISSHATLYWYQQALGQGPEFLTYFNYEAQPDKSGLPSDRFSAERPEGSISTLTIQRTEQRDSAMYRCASSISGNREQFFGPGTRLTVL.

J is TRBJ2-1 and V is TRBV29-1; 9 nucleotides align to TRBD2. The CDR3 length is 15 residues. Per the germline V gene, CDR1 is SQVTM and CDR2 is ANQGSEA. The ends lost 1 base at V and 6 bases at J; junction bases unmatched: 7. CDR3 region: CSVEGLAASINEQFF. CDR3 DNA: TGCAGCGTTGAAGGACTAGCGGCCTCTATCAATGAGCAGTTCTTC.

This clone is a singleton in its sample. CDR3 DNA sequence: TGTGCCAGCTCACCCCGGGCGGGGGTCAATGAGCAGTTCTTC. Protein product: CASSPRAGVNEQFF. V usage is TRBV18 and J usage is TRBJ2-1; TRBD2 aligns across 7 bases. The CDR3 is made up of 14 amino acids. The germline gives CDR1 KGHSH, CDR2 LQKENI. The V segment lost 3 bases and the J segment 6 bases; nucleotides outside the gene matches: 5.

The chain carries TRBV5-1 and TRBJ2-7, with 12 bases identical to TRBD1. Trimming took 1 base from V and 4 from J; bases not matched to a gene: 3. CDR3 size: 15 residues. Germline-derived CDR1 and CDR2 are SGHRS and YFSETQ. This chain's CDR3 is CASSLLGQGAYEQYF. DNA of the CDR3: TGCGCCAGCAGCTTGTTGGGACAGGGGGCTTACGAGCAGTACTTC.

The J gene is TRBJ2-5, the V gene TRBV7-2, with D possibly being TRBD2 (5 bases). Germline-derived CDR1 and CDR2 are SGHTA and FQGNSA. CDR3 length: 15 residues. The V gene lost 2 bases and the J gene lost 5 bases, with 15 bases spanning the gap. The CDR3 sequence: CASSLNVARRETQYF. CDR3 sequence (DNA): TGTGCCAGCAGCTTAAACGTCGCGAGGAGGGAGACCCAGTACTTC.

The chain uses TRBV11-2 and TRBJ2-6; 8 bases are shared with TRBD2. Germline CDR1 and CDR2: SGHAT and FQNNGV. The CDR3 consists of 18 residues. The trim removed 3 bases at V and 0 bases at J, leaving 7 bases unmatched. CDR3 sequence reads: CASSLVGGAPSGANVLTF. The CDR3 DNA reads TGTGCCAGCAGCTTGGTCGGGGGGGCCCCCTCTGGGGCCAACGTCCTGACTTTC.